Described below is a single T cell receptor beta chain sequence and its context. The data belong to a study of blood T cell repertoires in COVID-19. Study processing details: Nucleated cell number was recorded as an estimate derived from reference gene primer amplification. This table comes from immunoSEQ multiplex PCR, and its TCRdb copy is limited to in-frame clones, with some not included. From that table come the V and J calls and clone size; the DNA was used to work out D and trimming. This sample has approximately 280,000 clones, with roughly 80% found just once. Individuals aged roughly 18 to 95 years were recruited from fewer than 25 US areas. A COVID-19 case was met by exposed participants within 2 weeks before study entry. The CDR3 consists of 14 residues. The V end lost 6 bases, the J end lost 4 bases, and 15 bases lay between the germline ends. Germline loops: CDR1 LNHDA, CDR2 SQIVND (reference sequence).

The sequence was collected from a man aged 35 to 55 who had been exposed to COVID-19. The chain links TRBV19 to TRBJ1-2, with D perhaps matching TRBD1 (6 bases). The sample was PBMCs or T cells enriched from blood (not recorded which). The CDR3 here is CASRGGQGIYGYTF. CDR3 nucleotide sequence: TGTGCCAGTAGAGGTGGGCAGGGGATCTATGGCTACACCTTC.